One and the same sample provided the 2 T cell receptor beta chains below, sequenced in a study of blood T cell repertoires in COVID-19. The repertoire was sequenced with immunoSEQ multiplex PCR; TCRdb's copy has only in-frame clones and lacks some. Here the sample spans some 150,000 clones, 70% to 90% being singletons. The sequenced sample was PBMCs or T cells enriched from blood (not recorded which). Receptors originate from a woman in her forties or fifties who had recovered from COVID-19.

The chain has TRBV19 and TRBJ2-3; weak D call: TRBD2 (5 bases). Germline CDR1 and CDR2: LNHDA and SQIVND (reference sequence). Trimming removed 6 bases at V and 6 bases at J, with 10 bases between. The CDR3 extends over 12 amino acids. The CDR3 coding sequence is TGTGCCAGTAGGACTACCGCCGATACGCAGTATTTT. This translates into CASRTTADTQYF.

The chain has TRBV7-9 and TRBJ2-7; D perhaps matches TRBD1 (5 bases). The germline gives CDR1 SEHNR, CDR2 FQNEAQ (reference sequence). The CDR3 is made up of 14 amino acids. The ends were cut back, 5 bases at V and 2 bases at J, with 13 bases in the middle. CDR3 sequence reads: CASSPGQETYEQYV. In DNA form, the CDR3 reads TGTGCCAGCAGCCCCGGACAAGAAACCTACGAGCAGTACGTC.